The rows below give T cell receptor beta chains drawn from one sample of a study of identical twins. In TCRdb, the 5' RACE reads were re-called with MiXCR into one record per CDR3 protein. The top ten clones hold approximately 11% of a sample with about 240,000 distinct CDR3 sequences, over 9.5% of them seen once. Material for sequencing was memory T cells sorted from blood. The receptor set was obtained from a man aged 50 to 59 in good health. Both conserved end residues are trimmed from each CDR3.

J gene | V gene | CDR3 protein
TRBJ2-1 | TRBV6-5 | ASSYRGLDNEQF
TRBJ2-4 | TRBV5-1 | APLSERQGMAKNIQY
TRBJ2-3 | TRBV5-1 | ASSLALAGGSTDTQY
TRBJ1-2 | TRBV4-1 | ASSQDPTGTDYYGYT
TRBJ1-6 | TRBV28 | ASSLLATNSPLH
TRBJ1-1 | TRBV4-1 | ASSQTTVANTEAF
TRBJ2-3 | TRBV10-3 | ATRTGGTDTRY
TRBJ1-5 | TRBV6-1 | ASRLDGTNQPQH
TRBJ1-1 | TRBV19 | ASSTSLGSKNTEAF
TRBJ2-7 | TRBV7-2 | ASSPMAASSYEQY
TRBJ2-1 | TRBV6-2/TRBV6-3 | ATTDRVEDEQF
TRBJ2-7 | TRBV20-1 | SATGSSYEQY
TRBJ2-7 | TRBV4-2 | ASSQDPGLGQY
TRBJ2-5 | TRBV11-2 | ASSPRTSVYQETQY
TRBJ2-1 | TRBV29-1 | SVDERGHNEQF
TRBJ2-7 | TRBV6-5 | ASSYSGTTYEQY
TRBJ2-3 | TRBV7-2 | ASSLVPAGGSTDTQY
TRBJ1-2 | TRBV25-1 | ASSELGWDYGYT
TRBJ1-4 | TRBV30 | AWRIPVGNEKLF
TRBJ2-7 | TRBV9 | ASSSSGSGAYEQY
TRBJ1-4 | TRBV6-5 | ASSLFGPVNEKLF
TRBJ1-4 | TRBV30 | ASNRDRNEKLF
TRBJ2-5 | TRBV6-2/TRBV6-3 | ASSYELGILGGFQETQY
TRBJ1-1 | TRBV7-8 | ASSPRGGGMGTEAF
TRBJ2-1 | TRBV18 | ASSPPGLGSNEQF
TRBJ2-5 | TRBV7-2 | ASSPYGPRRKTQY
TRBJ2-7 | TRBV28 | ASSFFGETYEQY
TRBJ1-1 | TRBV20-1 | SADGSRVDTEAF
TRBJ2-1 | TRBV5-6 | ASSLYLRGGEREQF
TRBJ2-4 | TRBV11-2 | ASSSRAGLDLAKNIQY
TRBJ2-1 | TRBV11-2 | ASSPARTGRNEQF
TRBJ1-2 | TRBV5-1 | ASSPGGTGSYRANYGYT
TRBJ1-5 | TRBV29-1 | SVQTANQPQH
TRBJ2-2 | TRBV4-3 | ASSQLQDPAGELF
TRBJ2-7 | TRBV6-5 | ASSYWGNSLGEQY
TRBJ2-1 | TRBV4-3 | ASSQDPGGGGYYNEQF
TRBJ1-1 | TRBV18 | ASSRQWGTEAF
TRBJ2-7 | TRBV7-9 | ASSLGLGHEQY
TRBJ2-5 | TRBV12-3/TRBV12-4 | ASSPTGVRETQY
TRBJ2-1 | TRBV14 | ASSPLLSADYNEQF
TRBJ1-5 | TRBV2 | ASKVGGLNQPQH
TRBJ1-1 | TRBV3-1 | ASSQSYRAEAF
TRBJ2-7 | TRBV7-9 | ASRSTGTDSYEQY
TRBJ2-4 | TRBV28 | ASSPAGTHGGNIQY
TRBJ2-7 | TRBV6-2/TRBV6-3 | ASSYLPRGEQY
TRBJ2-4 | TRBV20-1 | SALRLKNIQY
TRBJ2-7 | TRBV6-5 | ASSNFYEQY
TRBJ2-7 | TRBV3-1 | ASSQVFSYEQY
TRBJ1-1 | TRBV7-2 | ASRLRGTGNTEAF
TRBJ1-4 | TRBV28 | ASAGGPYNEKLF
TRBJ2-1 | TRBV20-1 | SAIHNEQF
TRBJ2-3 | TRBV7-9 | ASTLGTTDTQY
TRBJ1-2 | TRBV5-1 | ASSLATGNGYT
TRBJ2-3 | TRBV5-1 | ASSPGDSTDTQY
TRBJ2-7 | TRBV5-1 | ASGGQVLGEQY
TRBJ2-3 | TRBV7-8 | ASSLLAENTDTQY
TRBJ1-1 | TRBV5-1 | ASSSVTGRLGTEAF
TRBJ1-2 | TRBV4-3 | ASSRMGMTGTASNYGYT